Below, 12 T cell receptor beta chains from the same sample are listed, as sequenced in a study of shared clonotypes between healthy human individuals. Repertoires were generated with immunoSEQ multiplex PCR, while TCRdb's copy carries only in-frame clones and drops some. Seen here are 490,000 or so clones, approximately 80% observed once, and the top ten hold 10% to 15%. Sequencing used PBMCs. These receptors all come from a woman in her forties in good health. Some clones in this sample may be carry-over from other donors' samples.

The chain joins TRBV6-6 to TRBJ1-5; 8 positions match TRBD1. Per the germline V gene, CDR1 is MNHNY and CDR2 is SVGAGI (reference sequence). The CDR3 has 16 residues. The V and J ends lost 6 bases and 2 bases, in that order; junction bases with no gene match: 9. In DNA, the CDR3 is TGTGCCAGCAGCCCCCAGGGGGCGGCGGGCAATCAGCCCCAGCATTTT. Translation: CASSPQGAAGNQPQHF.

The CDR3 is CAISEGNGRLTDTQYF. CDR3 DNA: TGTGCCATCAGTGAGGGGAACGGGAGGCTCACAGATACGCAGTATTTT. This chain links TRBV10-3 with TRBJ2-3, with TRBD2 identical over 7 bases. The germline V gene has CDR1 ENHRY and CDR2 SYGVKD. Trimming took 2 bases from V and 2 from J; bases not matched to a gene: 7. The CDR3 is made up of 16 amino acids.

The genes are TRBV1 and TRBJ1-3; the table calls TRBD1, which could not be checked here. TRBV1 is an annotated pseudogene. The CDR3 covers 16 residues. Here the CDR3 reads CTSSQADRSSGNTIYF. CDR3 coding DNA: TGCACCAGCAGCCAAGCGGACAGGAGCTCTGGAAACACCATATATTTT.

The chain joins TRBV28 to TRBJ1-5, with D possibly matching TRBD1 (6 bases). CDR1 and CDR2 from the germline V gene are MDHEN and SYDVKM. Trimming pared 9 bases from V and 4 bases from J, leaving 10 bases between. This CDR3 has 12 residues. CDR3 DNA sequence: TGTGCCAGTCTCAGGGGAAATCAGCCCCAGCATTTT. It is translated as CASLRGNQPQHF. The full variable domain, its missing parts supplied by reference TRBV28 and TRBJ1-5, is DVKVTQSSRYLVKRTGEKVFLECVQDMDHENMFWYRQDPGLGLRLIYFSYDVKMKEKGDIPEGYSVSREKKERFSLILESASTNQTSMYLCASLRGNQPQHFGDGTRLSIL.

The chain uses TRBV4-3 and TRBJ1-2, with 7 bases aligning to TRBD1. Trimming took 4 bases from V and 4 from J; bases not matched to a gene: 12. From germline, CDR1 is LGHNA and CDR2 YSLEER. The CDR3 extends over 16 amino acids. Written as DNA, the CDR3 is TGCGCCAGCAGCCGAGAAGGGGGCGCGAAGGCCTATGGCTACACCTTC. It encodes CASSREGGAKAYGYTF.

The chain's CDR3 is CASSLAGRSEQYF. CDR3 DNA: TGCGCCAGCAGCTTGGCAGGGCGGAGCGAGCAGTACTTC. This chain joins TRBV5-1 and TRBJ2-7; D may be TRBD1 (5 bases). The CDR3 is 13 residues long. Trimming took 0 bases from V and 6 from J, leaving 10 bases between them. CDR1 is SGHRS and CDR2 is YFSETQ in the germline V gene.

This rearrangement joins TRBV5-6 to TRBJ1-1; D is unclear. The CDR3 length is 14 residues. Germline assignment: CDR1 SGHDT and CDR2 YYEEEE. Between the trimmed V and J ends, which lost 4 bases and 2 bases, there was a span of 12 bases. This CDR3 reads CASSRRWGNTEAFF. CDR3 nucleotides: TGTGCCAGCAGCCGGAGGTGGGGAAACACTGAAGCTTTCTTT.

The rearrangement links TRBV28 to TRBJ2-5; maybe TRBD1 (6 bases). There are 16 residues in the CDR3. V was cut by 2 bases and J by 2 bases, with 15 bases left in between. The germline V gene encodes CDR1 MDHEN and CDR2 SYDVKM. The CDR3 DNA reads TGTGCCAGCAGTTTACAAGAGGGGGATCTTCAAGAGACCCAGTACTTC. It is translated as CASSLQEGDLQETQYF.

This clone was picked up one time. V and J are TRBV2 and TRBJ2-2, with TRBD1 matching 9 bases. Germline CDR1 reads SNHLY; CDR2 reads FYNNEI. After removal of 6 bases from V and 7 bases from J, the junction contained 12 bases not matched to a gene. This CDR3 has 16 residues. The CDR3 sequence is CASRSNTGGAVGELFF. CDR3 DNA: TGTGCCAGCAGAAGCAACACAGGGGGCGCGGTCGGGGAGCTGTTTTTT.

The chain joins TRBV7-2 to TRBJ2-7, with D uncertain. V dropped 1 base and J dropped 6 bases, with 7 bases sitting between them. CDR1 SGHTA and CDR2 FQGNSA come from the germline V gene. The CDR3 extends over 12 amino acids. In DNA form, the CDR3 reads TGTGCCAGCAGCTTAGTAGTGGGCGAGCAGTACTTC. Its translation is CASSLVVGEQYF.

The rearrangement links TRBV18 to TRBJ2-7, with TRBD1 identical over 7 bases. V trimming: 3 bases; J trimming: 3 bases; junction bases outside the gene matches: 2. CDR3 length: 13 amino acids. Germline loops: CDR1 KGHSH, CDR2 LQKENI. CDR3 protein: CASSPRQGYEQYF. CDR3 nucleotides: TGTGCCAGCTCACCTAGACAGGGCTACGAGCAGTACTTC.

The J gene is TRBJ2-1, the V gene TRBV5-1; 9 positions agree with TRBD2. Looked up from germline, CDR1 is SGHRS and CDR2 is YFSETQ. V lost 4 bases to trimming and J lost 11 bases; unmatched junction nucleotides: 7. The CDR3 is 13 amino acids. The CDR3 is CASSPGLARKQFF. The CDR3 DNA reads TGCGCCAGCAGCCCCGGACTAGCGCGCAAGCAGTTCTTC.